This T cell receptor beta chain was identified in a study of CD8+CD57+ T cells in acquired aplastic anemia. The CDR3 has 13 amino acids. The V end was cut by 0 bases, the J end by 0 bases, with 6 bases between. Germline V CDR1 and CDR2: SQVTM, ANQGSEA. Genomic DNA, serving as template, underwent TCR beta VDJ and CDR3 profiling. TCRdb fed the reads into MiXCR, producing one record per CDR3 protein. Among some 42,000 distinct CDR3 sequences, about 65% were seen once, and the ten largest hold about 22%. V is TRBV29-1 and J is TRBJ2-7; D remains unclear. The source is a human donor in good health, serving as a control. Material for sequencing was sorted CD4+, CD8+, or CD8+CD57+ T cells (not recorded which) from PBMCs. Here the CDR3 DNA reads TGCAGCGTTGAAGATGACTTCTCCTACGAGCAGTACTTC. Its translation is CSVEDDFSYEQYF.